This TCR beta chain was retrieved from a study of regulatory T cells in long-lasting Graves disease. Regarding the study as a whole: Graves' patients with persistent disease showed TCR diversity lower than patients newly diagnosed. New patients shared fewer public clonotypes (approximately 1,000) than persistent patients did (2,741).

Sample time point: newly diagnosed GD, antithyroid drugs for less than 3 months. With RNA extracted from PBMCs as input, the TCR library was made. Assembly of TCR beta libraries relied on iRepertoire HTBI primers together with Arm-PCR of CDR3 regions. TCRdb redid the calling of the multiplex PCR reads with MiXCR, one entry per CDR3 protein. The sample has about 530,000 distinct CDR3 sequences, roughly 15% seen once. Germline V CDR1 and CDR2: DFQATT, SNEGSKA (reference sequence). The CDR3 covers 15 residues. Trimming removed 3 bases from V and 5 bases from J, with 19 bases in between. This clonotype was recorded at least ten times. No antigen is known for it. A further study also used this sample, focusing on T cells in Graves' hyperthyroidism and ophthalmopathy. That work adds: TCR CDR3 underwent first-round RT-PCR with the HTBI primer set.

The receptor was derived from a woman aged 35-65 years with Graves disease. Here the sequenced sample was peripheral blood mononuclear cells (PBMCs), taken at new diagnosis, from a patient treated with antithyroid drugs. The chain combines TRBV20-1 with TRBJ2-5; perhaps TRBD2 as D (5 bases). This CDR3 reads CSASYGWVGGETQYF. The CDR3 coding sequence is TGCAGTGCTAGTTATGGGTGGGTTGGCGGGGAGACCCAGTACTTC.